These T cell receptor beta chains were read from a single sample in a study of identical twins. TCRdb analysed the 5' RACE reads with MiXCR anew, one entry per CDR3 protein. The table shows about 690,000 distinct CDR3 sequences, with 6.1% occurring only once. The sample consisted of naive T cells sorted from blood. These receptors all stem from a man younger than 30 in good health. The CDR3 runs from the conserved cysteine through the conserved F or W. The order of the fields is D gene, V gene, J gene, clone size, CDR3 DNA, CDR3 protein. A D gene is named only where the DNA matches it firmly. Clone size is not always given. Where it is, it says once, few, many or a class for expanded clones.

-	TRBV20-1	TRBJ2-1	many	TGCAGTGCTACCGGACTACCCGGGGCCGGTGAGCAGTTCTTC	CSATGLPGAGEQFF
TRBD1	TRBV5-1	TRBJ1-2	-	TGCGCCAGCAGCTTTGGGGACCGGGACAGCTATGGCTACACCTTC	CASSFGDRDSYGYTF
-	TRBV7-2	TRBJ1-4	many	TGTGCCAGCAGCTTAGTTCGACAGGCTAATGAAAAACTGTTTTTT	CASSLVRQANEKLFF
-	TRBV12-3/TRBV12-4	TRBJ1-1	many	TGTGCCAGCAGATCCCTGTCCGGGGGGGCTTTCTTT	CASRSLSGGAFF
TRBD1	TRBV2	TRBJ2-2	few	TGTGCCAGCAGGTTGACAGGGGTGACCGGGGAGCTGTTTTTT	CASRLTGVTGELFF
-	TRBV11-2	TRBJ2-5	many	TGTGCCAGCAGCTTAGGATTGGGGGTGACTAGTAGTAGACAGACCCAGTACTTC	CASSLGLGVTSSRQTQYF
-	TRBV5-1	TRBJ1-3	many	TGCGCCAGCAGCTTGGACGGGGGTGGAAACACCATATATTTT	CASSLDGGGNTIYF
TRBD1	TRBV5-1	TRBJ2-1	few	TGCGCCAGCAGCTTGGACAGGGGCTGGGGTTTACTAGACAATGAGCAGTTCTTC	CASSLDRGWGLLDNEQFF
-	TRBV11-2	TRBJ1-1	-	TGTGCCAGCAGCTTCTCTTGGAACACTGAAGCTTTCTTT	CASSFSWNTEAFF
-	TRBV10-3	TRBJ2-3	many	TGTGCCATCAGTGGAGTCAGGGAGGAAACAGATACGCAGTATTTT	CAISGVREETDTQYF
TRBD2	TRBV11-2	TRBJ2-3	many	TGTGCCAGCAGCTTAGAGGGTAGCGGGAGGGCCGATGAGACAGATACGCAGTATTTT	CASSLEGSGRADETDTQYF
TRBD1	TRBV29-1	TRBJ1-2	many	TGCAGCGTGACAGGGACTAGGAATGGCTACACCTTC	CSVTGTRNGYTF
-	TRBV7-8	TRBJ2-7	-	TGTGCCAGCAGCCCACAGCTGGACTGGGAGAACTACGAGCAGTACTTC	CASSPQLDWENYEQYF
-	TRBV5-1	TRBJ2-1	many	TGCGCCAGCAGCCTAGACTACCCCAGTTACAATGAGCAGTTCTTC	CASSLDYPSYNEQFF
-	TRBV29-1	TRBJ1-3	-	TGCAGCGTTGAAGATCGGCGGGTTCCCCCTGGAAACACCATATATTTT	CSVEDRRVPPGNTIYF
-	TRBV29-1	TRBJ2-7	many	TGCAGCGTTGAAGATCCCGAGCAGTACTTC	CSVEDPEQYF
-	TRBV29-1	TRBJ2-6	few	TGCAGCACTCGGGGTTCCTCTGGGGCCAACGTCCTGACTTTC	CSTRGSSGANVLTF
-	TRBV15	TRBJ2-1	-	TGTGCCACCAGCAGAGATGTGGCAAGCTCCTACAATGAGCAGTTCTTC	CATSRDVASSYNEQFF
TRBD1	TRBV7-9	TRBJ1-2	many	TGTGCCAGCAGCACACCGGGACAGCGGAACTATGGCTACACCTTC	CASSTPGQRNYGYTF
-	TRBV7-2	TRBJ2-7	few	TGTGCCAGCAGCTCTGACGTCAAAGGGGCGCAGTACTTC	CASSSDVKGAQYF
TRBD2	TRBV12-3/TRBV12-4	TRBJ2-1	few	TGTGCCAGCAGTTTAAACGGTCTAGCGGACTACAATGAGCAGTTCTTC	CASSLNGLADYNEQFF
-	TRBV28	TRBJ1-4	-	TGTGCCAGCAGTCTACGGGACTACGAAAAACTGTTTTTT	CASSLRDYEKLFF
-	TRBV11-2	TRBJ2-1	-	TGTGCCAGCAGCTCCCGGGACGTTGAGCAGTTCTTC	CASSSRDVEQFF
-	TRBV4-2	TRBJ1-3	many	TGTGCCAGCAGCCCCGGGAGCGGAAACACCATATATTTT	CASSPGSGNTIYF
TRBD1	TRBV2	TRBJ2-4	few	TGTGCCAGCAGTCCGCGGACAGGGGGAACTAACATTCAGTACTTC	CASSPRTGGTNIQYF
-	TRBV27	TRBJ2-3	many	TGTGCCAGCAGCCGCGACAGGTTCTCCCCAGATACGCAGTATTTT	CASSRDRFSPDTQYF
-	TRBV7-2	TRBJ2-7	-	TGTGCCAGCAGCCCCATGACCTACGAGCAGTACTTC	CASSPMTYEQYF
TRBD2	TRBV7-9	TRBJ2-3	-	TGTGCCAGCAGCTCATCACCGGGACTAGGGGTCCCAGATACGCAGTATTTT	CASSSSPGLGVPDTQYF
-	TRBV11-2	TRBJ2-3	few	TGTGCCAGCAGCTTAGTCCACAAGGTGTCAGGCACAGATACGCAGTATTTT	CASSLVHKVSGTDTQYF
-	TRBV7-8	TRBJ1-3	many	TGTGCCAGCAGTCCCAATAGGGGGATAGGAAACACCATATATTTT	CASSPNRGIGNTIYF
-	TRBV3-1	TRBJ2-1	-	TGTGCCAGCAGCCAACCCTACAGGGCTGGGCCTAGGCGCAATGAGCAGTTCTTC	CASSQPYRAGPRRNEQFF